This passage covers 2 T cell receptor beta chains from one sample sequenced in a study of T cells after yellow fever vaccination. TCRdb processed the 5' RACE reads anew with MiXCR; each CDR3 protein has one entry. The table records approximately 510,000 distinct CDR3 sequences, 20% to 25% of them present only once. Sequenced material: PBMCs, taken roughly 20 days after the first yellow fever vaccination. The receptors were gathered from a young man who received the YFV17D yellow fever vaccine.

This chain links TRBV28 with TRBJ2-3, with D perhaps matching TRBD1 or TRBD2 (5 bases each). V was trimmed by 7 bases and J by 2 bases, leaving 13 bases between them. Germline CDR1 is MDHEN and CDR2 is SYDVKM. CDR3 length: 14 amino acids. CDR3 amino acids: CASTSPGPTDTQYF. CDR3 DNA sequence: TGTGCCAGCACCTCCCCGGGACCCACAGATACGCAGTATTTT.

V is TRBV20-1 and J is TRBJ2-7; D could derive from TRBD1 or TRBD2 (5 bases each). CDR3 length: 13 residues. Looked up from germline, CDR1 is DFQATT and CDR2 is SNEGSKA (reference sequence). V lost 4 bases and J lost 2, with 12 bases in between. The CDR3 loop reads CSATGPGTYEQYF. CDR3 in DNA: TGCAGTGCTACGGGGCCCGGAACCTACGAGCAGTACTTC.